Following are 2 T cell receptor beta chains from one sample sequenced in a study of T-cell memory formation after mild COVID-19. In TCRdb, the 5' RACE reads were re-called with MiXCR into one record per CDR3 protein. The sample yields over 150,000 distinct CDR3 sequences, approximately 17% seen once. Sequenced input: PBMCs or a T cell subset sorted from them (not recorded which). These receptors were taken from a man between 18 and 29 years old who had mild COVID-19 (a few samples of this study predate the infection). Cell type and time point are not known.

This chain connects TRBV12-3 or TRBV12-4 to TRBJ2-2; the match to TRBD1 covers 7 bases. The CDR3 runs to 15 residues. The J segment lost 5 bases and the V segment lost 6 bases, leaving 9 bases of the junction unmatched. The DNA of the CDR3 is TGTGCCAGCAGCGCCGAGAGGGGGCGGACCGGGGAGCTGTTTTTT. Translation: CASSAERGRTGELFF.

This clonotype was recorded at least ten times. V and J are TRBV29-1 and TRBJ1-1; D not certain. The germline V gene has CDR1 SQVTM and CDR2 ANQGSEA. V lost 3 bases and J 1 base, leaving 12 bases between the germline ends. There are 14 residues in the CDR3. CDR3 protein: CSVEETLGNTEAFF. The CDR3 region has the DNA TGCAGCGTTGAGGAGACCTTGGGGAACACTGAAGCTTTCTTT.